The source of this T cell receptor (beta chain) is a study of shared clonotypes between healthy human individuals. Comments on this clone: What it binds is unknown.

Assay used: immunoSEQ multiplex PCR; TCRdb lists only in-frame clones, some missing. This sample has approximately 1,000,000 clones; about 84% occur once, and the top ten carry approximately 0.5%. This CDR3 comprises 15 residues. The germline V gene has CDR1 SGHTA and CDR2 FQGNSA. Trimming left V 5 bases short and J 6 bases short, with 17 bases between. Recent acute infections and vaccinations were absent in the healthy HIV-negative adult donors. Study findings and constraints: Measured sharing among donors was expected to vary with sequencing depth. Blood was the only sampled material, and tissue repertoires likely differ.

Sequenced sample: memory CD4+ T cells from PBMCs. Subset described: CD45RA-negative fraction. This clonotype was sampled from a man between 18 and 35 years old in good health. Some clones in this sample may be carry-over from other donors' samples. This chain joins TRBV7-2 and TRBJ2-1; a weak D match, TRBD1 (5 bases). This CDR3 reads CASSPDPDQGNEQFF. The CDR3 coding sequence is TGTGCCAGCAGCCCTGATCCGGACCAGGGCAATGAGCAGTTCTTC.